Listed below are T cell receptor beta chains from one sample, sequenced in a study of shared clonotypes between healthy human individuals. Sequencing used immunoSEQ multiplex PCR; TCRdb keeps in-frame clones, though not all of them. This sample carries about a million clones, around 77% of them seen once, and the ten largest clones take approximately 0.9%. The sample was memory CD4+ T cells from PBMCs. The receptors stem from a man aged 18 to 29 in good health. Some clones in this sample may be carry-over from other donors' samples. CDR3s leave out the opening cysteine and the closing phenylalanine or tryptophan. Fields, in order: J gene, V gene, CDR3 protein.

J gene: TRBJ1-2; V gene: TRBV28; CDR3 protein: ASSLSPNYGYT
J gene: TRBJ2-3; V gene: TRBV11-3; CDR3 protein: ASSPGLGSTDTQY
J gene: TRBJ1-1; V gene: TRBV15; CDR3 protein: ATSRVRTGTVAF
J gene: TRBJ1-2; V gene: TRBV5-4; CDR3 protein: ASSAGRATNYGYT
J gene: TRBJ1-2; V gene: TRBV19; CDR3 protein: ASSIGRVDGYT
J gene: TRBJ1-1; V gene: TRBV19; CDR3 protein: ASSIFDRPLNTEAF
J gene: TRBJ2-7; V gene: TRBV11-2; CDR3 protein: ASSPNGTSGTREQY
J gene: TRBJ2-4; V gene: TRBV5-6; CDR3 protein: ASSSLGRAKNIQY
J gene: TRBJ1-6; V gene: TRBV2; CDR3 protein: ASSVQGDNSPLH
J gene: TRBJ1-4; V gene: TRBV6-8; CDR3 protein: ASRLRDVAATNEKLF
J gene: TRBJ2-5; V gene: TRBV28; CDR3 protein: ASSLGPGGSLQETQY
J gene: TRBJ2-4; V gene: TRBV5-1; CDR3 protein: ASSLHRGDNIQY
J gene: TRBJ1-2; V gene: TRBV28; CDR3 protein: ASMRGALHYGYT
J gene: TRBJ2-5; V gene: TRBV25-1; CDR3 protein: ASSPLEVLKETQY
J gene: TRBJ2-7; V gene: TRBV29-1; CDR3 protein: SVRSGDEQY
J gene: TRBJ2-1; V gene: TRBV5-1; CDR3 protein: ASSQGLAASLRDEQF
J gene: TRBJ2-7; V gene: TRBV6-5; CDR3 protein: ASSRTGGSDEQY
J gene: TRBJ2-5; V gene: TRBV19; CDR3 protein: ASMTGPGETQY
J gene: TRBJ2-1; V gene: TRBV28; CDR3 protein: ASSFRSPTVDEQF
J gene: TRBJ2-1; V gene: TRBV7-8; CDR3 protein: ASSLSRVGGEQF
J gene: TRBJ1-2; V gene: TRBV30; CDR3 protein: AWGNTGINYGYT
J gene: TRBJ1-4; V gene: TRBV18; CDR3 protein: ASSLRAATNEKLF
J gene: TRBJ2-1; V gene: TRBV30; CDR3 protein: AWSILAGGLREQF
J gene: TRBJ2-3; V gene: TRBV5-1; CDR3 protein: ASSLIAGGTDTQY
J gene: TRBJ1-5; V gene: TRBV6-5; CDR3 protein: ASSSTGHASNQPQH
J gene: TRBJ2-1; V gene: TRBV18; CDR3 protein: ASSQGLAGVNEQF
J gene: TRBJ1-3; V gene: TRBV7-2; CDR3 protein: ASSRTGTERNTIY
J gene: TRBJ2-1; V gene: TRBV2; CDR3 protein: ASRGYDEQF
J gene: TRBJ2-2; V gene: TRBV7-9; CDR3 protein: ASSKTGVSTGELF
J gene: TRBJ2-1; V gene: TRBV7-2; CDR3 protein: ASSLRLVSYNEQF
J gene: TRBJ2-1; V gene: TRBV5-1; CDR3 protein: ASSSPPYNEQF